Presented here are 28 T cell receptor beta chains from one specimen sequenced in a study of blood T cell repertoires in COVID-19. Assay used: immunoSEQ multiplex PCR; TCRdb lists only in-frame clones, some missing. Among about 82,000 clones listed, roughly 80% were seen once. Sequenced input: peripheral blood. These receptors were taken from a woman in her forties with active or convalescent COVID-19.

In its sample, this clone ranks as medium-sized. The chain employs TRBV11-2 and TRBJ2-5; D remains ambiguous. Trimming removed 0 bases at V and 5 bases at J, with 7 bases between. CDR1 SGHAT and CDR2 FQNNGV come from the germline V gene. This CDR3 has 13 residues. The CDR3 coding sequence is TGTGCCAGCAGCTTAGAGAGAAGTGAGACCCAGTACTTC. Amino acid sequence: CASSLERSETQYF.

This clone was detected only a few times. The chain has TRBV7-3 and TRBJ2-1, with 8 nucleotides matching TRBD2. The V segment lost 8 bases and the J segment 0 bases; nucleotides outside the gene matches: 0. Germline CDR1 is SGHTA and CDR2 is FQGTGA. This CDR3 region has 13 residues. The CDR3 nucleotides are TGTGCCAGCGGGACTAGCTCCTACAATGAGCAGTTCTTC. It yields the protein CASGTSSYNEQFF.

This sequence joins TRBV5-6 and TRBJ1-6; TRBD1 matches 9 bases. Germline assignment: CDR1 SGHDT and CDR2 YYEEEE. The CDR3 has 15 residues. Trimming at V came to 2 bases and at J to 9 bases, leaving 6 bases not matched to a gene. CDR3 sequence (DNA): TGTGCCAGCAGCTTTCTCGGGACAGGGTCTTCACCCCTCCACTTT. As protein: CASSFLGTGSSPLHF.

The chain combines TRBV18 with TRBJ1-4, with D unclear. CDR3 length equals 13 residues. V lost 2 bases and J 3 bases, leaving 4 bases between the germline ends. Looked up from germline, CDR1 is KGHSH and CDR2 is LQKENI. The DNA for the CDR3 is TGTGCCAGCTCACCAGCGGCTAATGAAAAACTGTTTTTT. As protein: CASSPAANEKLFF. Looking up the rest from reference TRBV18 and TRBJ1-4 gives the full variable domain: NAGVMQNPRHLVRRRGQEARLRCSPMKGHSHVYWYRQLPEEGLKFMVYLQKENIIDESGMPKERFSAEFPKEGPSILRIQQVVRGDSAAYFCASSPAANEKLFFGSGTQLSVL.

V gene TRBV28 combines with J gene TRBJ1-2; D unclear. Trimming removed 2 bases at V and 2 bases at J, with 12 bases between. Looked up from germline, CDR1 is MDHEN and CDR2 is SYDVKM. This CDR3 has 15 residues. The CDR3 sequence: CASSLPGTLNYGYTF. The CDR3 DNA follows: TGTGCCAGCAGTTTACCGGGAACCTTGAACTATGGCTACACCTTC.

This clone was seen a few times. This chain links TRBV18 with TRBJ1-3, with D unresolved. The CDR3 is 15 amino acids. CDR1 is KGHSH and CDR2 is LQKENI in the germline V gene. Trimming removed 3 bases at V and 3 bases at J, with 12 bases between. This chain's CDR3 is CASSPSRSVGNTIYF. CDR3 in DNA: TGTGCCAGCTCACCGAGTCGTAGTGTTGGAAACACCATATATTTT.

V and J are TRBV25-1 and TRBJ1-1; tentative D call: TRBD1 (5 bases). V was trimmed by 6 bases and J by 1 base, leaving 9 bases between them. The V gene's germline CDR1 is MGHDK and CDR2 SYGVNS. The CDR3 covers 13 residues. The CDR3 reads CASSLTENTEAFF. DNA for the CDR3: TGTGCCAGCAGCTTGACAGAGAACACTGAAGCTTTCTTT.

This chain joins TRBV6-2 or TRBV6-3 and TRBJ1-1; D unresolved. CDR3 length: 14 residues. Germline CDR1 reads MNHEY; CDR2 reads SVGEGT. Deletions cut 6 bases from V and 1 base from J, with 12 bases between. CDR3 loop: CASSESGGNTEAFF. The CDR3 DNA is TGTGCCAGCAGCGAATCTGGAGGGAACACTGAAGCTTTCTTT.

Here the CDR3 DNA reads TGTGCCAGCAGCCAAGGACAGGGGAGGACTGTCTACACCTTC. This sequence encodes CASSQGQGRTVYTF. The rearrangement uses TRBV11-3 and TRBJ1-2; 9 bases match TRBD1. This CDR3 is built from 14 residues. CDR1 and CDR2 from the germline V gene are SGHNT and YENEEA. Trimming removed 5 bases from V and 10 bases from J; junction bases left unmatched: 11.

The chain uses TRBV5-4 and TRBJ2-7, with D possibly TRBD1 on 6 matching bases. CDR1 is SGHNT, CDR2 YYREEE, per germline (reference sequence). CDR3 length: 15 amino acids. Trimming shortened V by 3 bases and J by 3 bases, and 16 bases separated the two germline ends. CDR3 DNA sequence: TGTGCCAGCAGCTCGAAACAGGGAGCGGACTACGAGCAGTACTTC. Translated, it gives CASSSKQGADYEQYF.

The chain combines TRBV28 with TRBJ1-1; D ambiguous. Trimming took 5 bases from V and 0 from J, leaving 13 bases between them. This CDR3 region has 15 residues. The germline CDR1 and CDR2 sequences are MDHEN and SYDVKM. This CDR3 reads CASSTPGRVNTEAFF. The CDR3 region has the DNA TGTGCCAGCAGTACCCCCGGTAGAGTGAACACTGAAGCTTTCTTT. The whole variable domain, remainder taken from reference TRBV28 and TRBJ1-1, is DVKVTQSSRYLVKRTGEKVFLECVQDMDHENMFWYRQDPGLGLRLIYFSYDVKMKEKGDIPEGYSVSREKKERFSLILESASTNQTSMYLCASSTPGRVNTEAFFGQGTRLTVV.

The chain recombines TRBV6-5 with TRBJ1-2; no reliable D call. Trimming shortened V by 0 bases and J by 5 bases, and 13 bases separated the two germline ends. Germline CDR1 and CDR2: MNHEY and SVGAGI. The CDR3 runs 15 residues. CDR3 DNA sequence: TGTGCCAGCAGTTACTCGATGTATGGGGAGTATGGCTACACCTTC. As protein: CASSYSMYGEYGYTF.

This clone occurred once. In nucleotides, the CDR3 is TGTGCCAGCAGTTTACCTGGACAGGGCGGGCAGCCCCAGCATTTT. Translated: CASSLPGQGGQPQHF. The gene calls are TRBV28 and TRBJ1-5; 8 bases are a match to TRBD1. The V gene end was trimmed by 2 bases and the J gene end by 7 bases; junction bases not matched to a gene: 7. The CDR3 contains 15 residues. CDR1 is MDHEN, CDR2 SYDVKM, per germline.

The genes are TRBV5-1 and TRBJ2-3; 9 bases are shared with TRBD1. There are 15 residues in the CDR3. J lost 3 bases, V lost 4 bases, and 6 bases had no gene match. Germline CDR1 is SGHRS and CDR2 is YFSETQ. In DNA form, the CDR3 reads TGCGCCAGCAGCCCGACGGGACAGGGAACAGATACGCAGTATTTT. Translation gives CASSPTGQGTDTQYF.

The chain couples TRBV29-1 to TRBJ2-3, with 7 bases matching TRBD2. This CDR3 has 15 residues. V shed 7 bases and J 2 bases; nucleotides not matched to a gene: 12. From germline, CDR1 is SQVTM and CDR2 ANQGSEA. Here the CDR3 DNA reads TGCAGCGCCCAAAGACTAGCCCAGCCCACAGATACGCAGTATTTT. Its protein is CSAQRLAQPTDTQYF.

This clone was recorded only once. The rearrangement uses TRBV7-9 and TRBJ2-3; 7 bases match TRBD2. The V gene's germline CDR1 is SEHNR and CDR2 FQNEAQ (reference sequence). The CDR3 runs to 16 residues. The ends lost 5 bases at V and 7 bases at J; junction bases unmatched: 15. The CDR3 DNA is TGTGCCAGCAGCCCCCCTAGCGGATCTCCGGGATATACGCAGTATTTT. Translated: CASSPPSGSPGYTQYF. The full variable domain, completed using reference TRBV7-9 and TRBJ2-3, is DTGVSQNPRHKITKRGQNVTFRCDPISEHNRLYWYRQTLGQGPEFLTYFQNEAQLEKSRLLSDRFSAERPKGSFSTLEIQRTEQGDSAMYLCASSPPSGSPGYTQYFGPGTRLTVL.

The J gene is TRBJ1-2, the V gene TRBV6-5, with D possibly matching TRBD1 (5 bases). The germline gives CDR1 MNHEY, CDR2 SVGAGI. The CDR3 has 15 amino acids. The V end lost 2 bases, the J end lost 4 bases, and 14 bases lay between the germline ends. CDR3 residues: CASSYVADNLYGYTF. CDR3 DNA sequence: TGTGCCAGCAGTTACGTCGCGGACAACCTCTATGGCTACACCTTC.

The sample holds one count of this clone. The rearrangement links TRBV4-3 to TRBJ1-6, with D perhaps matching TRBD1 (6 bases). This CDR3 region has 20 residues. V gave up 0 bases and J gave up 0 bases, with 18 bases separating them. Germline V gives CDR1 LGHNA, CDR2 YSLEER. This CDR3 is CASSQDVGPGQSSYNSPLHF. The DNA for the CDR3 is TGCGCCAGCAGCCAAGATGTTGGGCCCGGACAGAGCTCCTATAATTCACCCCTCCACTTT.

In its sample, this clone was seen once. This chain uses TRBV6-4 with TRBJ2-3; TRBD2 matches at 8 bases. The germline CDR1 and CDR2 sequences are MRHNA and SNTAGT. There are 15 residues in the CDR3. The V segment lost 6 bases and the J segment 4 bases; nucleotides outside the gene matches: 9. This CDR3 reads CASRDSGMSADTQYF. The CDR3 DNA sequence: TGTGCCAGCAGAGATAGCGGGATGAGTGCAGATACGCAGTATTTT.

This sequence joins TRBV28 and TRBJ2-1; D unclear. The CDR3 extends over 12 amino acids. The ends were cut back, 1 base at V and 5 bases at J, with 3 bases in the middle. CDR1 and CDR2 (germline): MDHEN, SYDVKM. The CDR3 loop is CASSLSDNEQFF. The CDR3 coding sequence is TGTGCCAGCAGTTTATCTGACAATGAGCAGTTCTTC.

CDR3 amino acids: CASSLLGGRDEQYF. The DNA of the CDR3 is TGTGCCAGCAGTTTATTGGGGGGGCGGGACGAGCAGTACTTC. V is TRBV28 and J is TRBJ2-7, with TRBD2 as a possible D gene (7 bases). Germline loops: CDR1 MDHEN, CDR2 SYDVKM. The V gene lost 1 base and the J gene lost 5 bases, with 12 bases spanning the gap. This CDR3 has 14 residues. Full variable domain (missing parts from reference TRBV28 and TRBJ2-7): DVKVTQSSRYLVKRTGEKVFLECVQDMDHENMFWYRQDPGLGLRLIYFSYDVKMKEKGDIPEGYSVSREKKERFSLILESASTNQTSMYLCASSLLGGRDEQYFGPGTRLTVT.

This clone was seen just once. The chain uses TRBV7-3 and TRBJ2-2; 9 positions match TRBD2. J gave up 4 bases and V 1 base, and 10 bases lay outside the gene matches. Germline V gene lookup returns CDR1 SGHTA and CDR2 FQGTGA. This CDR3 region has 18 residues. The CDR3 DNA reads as TGTGCCAGCAGCTTAAATGGAGTAGCGGGGGCCGGCACCGGGGAGCTGTTTTTT. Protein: CASSLNGVAGAGTGELFF.

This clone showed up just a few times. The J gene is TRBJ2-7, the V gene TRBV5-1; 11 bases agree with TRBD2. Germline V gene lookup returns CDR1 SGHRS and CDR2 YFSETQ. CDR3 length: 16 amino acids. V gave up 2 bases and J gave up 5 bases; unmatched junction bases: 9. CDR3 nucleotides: TGCGCCAGCAGCTTTGGTGAACTAGCGGGAGCGAACGAGCAGTACTTC. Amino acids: CASSFGELAGANEQYF.

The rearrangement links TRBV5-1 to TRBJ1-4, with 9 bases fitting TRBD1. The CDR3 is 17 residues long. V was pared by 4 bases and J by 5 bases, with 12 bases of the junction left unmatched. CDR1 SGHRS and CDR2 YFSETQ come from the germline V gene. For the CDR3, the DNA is TGCGCCAGCAGCCCCCAGGGACAGGGAGTGGGAAATGAAAAACTGTTTTTT. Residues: CASSPQGQGVGNEKLFF.

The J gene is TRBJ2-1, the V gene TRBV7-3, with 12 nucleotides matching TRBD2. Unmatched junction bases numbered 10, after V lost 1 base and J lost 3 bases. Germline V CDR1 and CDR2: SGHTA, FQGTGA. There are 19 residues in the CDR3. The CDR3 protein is CASSLRPGLAGLGYNEQFF. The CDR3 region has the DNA TGTGCCAGCAGCTTAAGACCGGGACTAGCGGGTCTGGGCTACAATGAGCAGTTCTTC.

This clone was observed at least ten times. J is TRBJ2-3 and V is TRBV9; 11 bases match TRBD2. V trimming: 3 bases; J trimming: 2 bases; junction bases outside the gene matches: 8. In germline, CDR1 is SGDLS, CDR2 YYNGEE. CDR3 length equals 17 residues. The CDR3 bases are TGTGCCAGCAGCGCACTCGGGACTAGCGGCTCCACAGATACGCAGTATTTT. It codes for CASSALGTSGSTDTQYF.

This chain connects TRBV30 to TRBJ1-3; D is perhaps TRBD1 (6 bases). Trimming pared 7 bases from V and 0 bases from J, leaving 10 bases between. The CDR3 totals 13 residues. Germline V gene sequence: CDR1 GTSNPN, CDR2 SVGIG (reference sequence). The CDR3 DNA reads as TGTGCCTTTGACAGGAGCTCTGGAAACACCATATATTTT. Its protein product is CAFDRSSGNTIYF. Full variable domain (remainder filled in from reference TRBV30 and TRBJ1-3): SQTIHQWPATLVQPVGSPLSLECTVEGTSNPNLYWYRQAAGRGLQLLFYSVGIGQISSEVPQNLSASRPQDRQFILSSKKLLLSDSGFYLCAFDRSSGNTIYFGEGSWLTVV.

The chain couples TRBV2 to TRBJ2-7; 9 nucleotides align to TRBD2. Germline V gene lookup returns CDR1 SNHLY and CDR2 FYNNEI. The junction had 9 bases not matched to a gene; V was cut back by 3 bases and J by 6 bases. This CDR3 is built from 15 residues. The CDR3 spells CASSDSGGGDFEQYF. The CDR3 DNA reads TGTGCCAGCAGTGACTCTGGCGGGGGGGATTTCGAGCAGTACTTC.